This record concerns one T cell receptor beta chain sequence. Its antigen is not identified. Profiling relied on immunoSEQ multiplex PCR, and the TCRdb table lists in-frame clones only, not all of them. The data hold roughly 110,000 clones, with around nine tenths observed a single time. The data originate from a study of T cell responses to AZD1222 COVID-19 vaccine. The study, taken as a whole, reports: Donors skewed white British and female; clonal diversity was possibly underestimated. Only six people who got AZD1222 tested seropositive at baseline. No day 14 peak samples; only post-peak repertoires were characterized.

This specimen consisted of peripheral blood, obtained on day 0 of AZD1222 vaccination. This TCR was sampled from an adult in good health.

The CDR3 here is CASGGNYGYTF. Here the CDR3 DNA reads TGTGCCAGCGGGGGGAACTATGGCTACACCTTC. This chain connects TRBV19 to TRBJ1-2; TRBD1 might be the D (5 bases). This CDR3 is 11 amino acids long. V lost 9 bases, J lost 2 bases, and 7 bases lay in between. Per the germline V gene, CDR1 is LNHDA and CDR2 is SQIVND (reference sequence).